Shown below are 26 T cell receptor beta chains from a single sample sequenced in a study of CD8 T cells in ankylosing spondylitis (TCRdb year 2017). What the work shows at the level of the full study, not this receptor alone: Blood from ankylosing spondylitis patients appeared to be characterized by a TCR beta motif made up of under ten highly homologous amino acid variants.

Their specific antigens are unknown. Library preparation used 5' RACE. Reads for this sample came from an Illumina HiSeq 2500. The public reads were reprocessed in TCRdb via fastp at Q25 and MiXCR, keeping in-frame beta chains. Every CDR3 protein is listed once, alongside the most common genes and DNA of its rows. Present in this sample are hundreds of thousands of distinct CDR3 sequences, about an eighth of which were seen just once. The ten largest make up nearly 7% of the sample. Sequencing was carried out using blood, either unsorted or a sorted T cell fraction (not recorded which). These receptors came from a male donor with ankylosing spondylitis.

The chain recombines TRBV20-1 with TRBJ2-1; 7 nucleotides align to TRBD2. After removal of 6 bases from V and 2 bases from J, the junction contained 7 bases not matched to a gene. Germline CDR1 reads DFQATT; CDR2 reads SNEGSKA (reference sequence). This CDR3 comprises 14 residues. The CDR3: CSAPREGTYNEQFF. CDR3 bases: TGCAGTGCCCCTAGGGAGGGGACCTACAATGAGCAGTTCTTC.

This clonotype was observed a handful of times. This chain connects TRBV11-3 to TRBJ2-7; possibly TRBD2 for D (7 bases). This CDR3 spans 14 amino acids. Germline CDR1 SGHNT, CDR2 YENEEA. V shed 5 bases and J shed 7 bases, with 18 bases lying between them. CDR3 DNA: TGTGCCAGCAGCCTTTGGGGGGGCTATTTGGAGCAGTACTTC. Translation: CASSLWGGYLEQYF.

The sample holds a few counts of this clonotype. The CDR3 DNA is TGTGCCAGCAGCCAAGAAAGGGGACTAGCTTACAATGAGCAGTTCTTC. Protein: CASSQERGLAYNEQFF. J is TRBJ2-1 and V is TRBV3-1; 9 bases match TRBD2. CDR1 is LGHDT, CDR2 YNNKEL, per germline (reference sequence). The J segment lost 4 bases and the V segment lost 0 bases, leaving 4 bases of the junction unmatched. CDR3 size: 16 residues.

This clonotype has a handful of counts. J is TRBJ1-5 and V is TRBV20-1, with 7 nucleotides matching TRBD1. Germline assignment: CDR1 DFQATT and CDR2 SNEGSKA (reference sequence). V gave up 3 bases and J gave up 4 bases; unmatched junction bases: 9. CDR3 length: 15 amino acids. The CDR3 coding sequence is TGCAGTGCTAGTGACAGGGTAAGCGCAAATCAGCCCCAGCATTTT. Amino acids: CSASDRVSANQPQHF.

This clonotype was detected many times. The chain carries TRBV20-1 and TRBJ2-2; D might be TRBD2 (6 bases). Germline CDR1 DFQATT, CDR2 SNEGSKA (reference sequence). There are 14 residues in the CDR3. V was cut by 5 bases and J by 6 bases, with 16 bases left in between. CDR3 sequence: CSASGAYGAGELFF. DNA for the CDR3: TGCAGTGCTTCGGGAGCTTATGGGGCCGGGGAGCTGTTTTTT.

This chain links TRBV11-2 with TRBJ2-2; D gene ambiguous. Germline assignment: CDR1 SGHAT and CDR2 FQNNGV. Trimming took 5 bases from V and 5 from J, leaving 15 bases between them. The CDR3 contains 15 residues. CDR3 DNA: TGTGCCAGCAGCCCCACCGACCTGGCTACCGGGGAGCTGTTTTTT. Its translation is CASSPTDLATGELFF.

The chain carries TRBV27 and TRBJ2-7; 8 bases fit TRBD2. The CDR3 is 17 residues long. V was pared by 3 bases and J by 3 bases, with 13 bases of the junction left unmatched. Germline V gene lookup returns CDR1 MNHEY and CDR2 SMNVEV (reference sequence). In nucleotides, the CDR3 is TGTGCCAGCAGTTTGGGAGCGGGAGCCGGAAACGTCTACGAGCAGTACGTC. Protein sequence: CASSLGAGAGNVYEQYV.

This sequence joins TRBV11-2 and TRBJ2-1; D unresolved. CDR3 length equals 12 residues. Germline CDR1 SGHAT, CDR2 FQNNGV. V dropped 2 bases and J dropped 8 bases, with 7 bases sitting between them. Here the CDR3 reads CASSLLRYEQFF. The CDR3 nucleotides read TGTGCCAGCAGCTTATTACGGTATGAGCAGTTCTTC. Complete variable domain (other parts from reference TRBV11-2 and TRBJ2-1): EAGVAQSPRYKIIEKRQSVAFWCNPISGHATLYWYQQILGQGPKLLIQFQNNGVVDDSQLPKDRFSAERLKGVDSTLKIQPAKLEDSAVYLCASSLLRYEQFFGPGTRLTVL.

This clonotype has more than one count but fewer than ten. The V gene is TRBV5-1, the J gene TRBJ1-4; 7 nucleotides agree with TRBD1. V trimming: 5 bases; J trimming: 4 bases; junction bases outside the gene matches: 11. Germline assignment: CDR1 SGHRS and CDR2 YFSETQ. The CDR3 runs to 16 residues. CDR3 sequence (DNA): TGCGCCAGCAGTTCCAGGGGGGGCCCAGATAATGAAAAACTGTTTTTT. Protein product: CASSSRGGPDNEKLFF.

A few counts support this clonotype. The chain uses TRBV7-2 and TRBJ2-7, with 7 bases aligning to TRBD2. This CDR3 comprises 15 residues. The V segment lost 2 bases and the J segment 5 bases; nucleotides outside the gene matches: 9. Per the germline V gene, CDR1 is SGHTA and CDR2 is FQGNSA. The CDR3, as DNA: TGTGCCAGCAGCTTATATGAGCGGGAAATTGACGAGCAGTACTTC. Translated: CASSLYEREIDEQYF.

V is TRBV30 and J is TRBJ2-1, with 7 bases aligning to TRBD1. There are 14 residues in the CDR3. Germline trimming cut 4 bases from V and 4 bases from J; bases unmatched to any gene: 7. Germline-derived CDR1 and CDR2 are GTSNPN and SVGIG (reference sequence). The CDR3 sequence: CAWKQGIGYNEQFF. CDR3 bases: TGTGCCTGGAAACAGGGGATCGGTTACAATGAGCAGTTCTTC.

This clonotype appeared many times. The chain carries TRBV5-1 and TRBJ2-3; D is undetermined. The CDR3 has 16 residues. Germline-derived CDR1 and CDR2 are SGHRS and YFSETQ. Trimming pared 0 bases from V and 0 bases from J, leaving 11 bases between. CDR3 amino acids: CASSLVARSSTDTQYF. The CDR3, as DNA: TGCGCCAGCAGCTTGGTTGCGCGGTCTAGCACAGATACGCAGTATTTT.

The chain recombines TRBV11-2 with TRBJ2-5; TRBD2 matches at 12 bases. The CDR3 spans 15 residues. V shed 5 bases and J 2 bases; nucleotides not matched to a gene: 3. The V gene's germline CDR1 is SGHAT and CDR2 FQNNGV. CDR3 sequence: CASSATSGRQETQYF. CDR3 sequence (DNA): TGTGCCAGCAGCGCGACTAGCGGGAGACAAGAGACCCAGTACTTC.

The chain joins TRBV30 to TRBJ2-1, with D maybe TRBD2 (6 bases). Germline V gene lookup returns CDR1 GTSNPN and CDR2 SVGIG (reference sequence). The CDR3 totals 14 residues. Trimming stripped 5 bases from V and 8 bases from J, with 19 bases between. The CDR3 bases are TGTGCCTGGGGATGGGGAGGCCACATATATGAGCAGTTCTTC. Amino acids: CAWGWGGHIYEQFF. The full variable domain, its missing parts supplied by reference TRBV30 and TRBJ2-1, is SQTIHQWPATLVQPVGSPLSLECTVEGTSNPNLYWYRQAAGRGLQLLFYSVGIGQISSEVPQNLSASRPQDRQFILSSKKLLLSDSGFYLCAWGWGGHIYEQFFGPGTRLTVL.

This clonotype has more than one count but fewer than ten. The chain has TRBV11-2 and TRBJ1-5; tentative D call: TRBD1 (6 bases). This CDR3 spans 20 amino acids. Looked up from germline, CDR1 is SGHAT and CDR2 is FQNNGV. Trimming shortened V by 5 bases and J by 2 bases, and 28 bases separated the two germline ends. CDR3 sequence reads: CASSGDGHHAATGGNQPQHF. The CDR3 region has the DNA TGTGCCAGCAGCGGGGATGGACATCACGCAGCGACAGGCGGCAATCAGCCCCAGCATTTT.

As concerns this clonotype: At one boundary the junction diverges from the germline segment, which might be a read error. This chain uses TRBV12-3 or TRBV12-4 with TRBJ1-1; no firm D call. This CDR3 has 12 amino acids. CDR3 protein: CASSQEDPETFF. DNA of the CDR3: TGTGCCAGCAGTCAAGAGGACCCTGAAACTTTCTTT.

The rearrangement links TRBV7-8 to TRBJ1-1; the match to TRBD1 covers 7 bases. Germline values: CDR1 SGHVS, CDR2 FQNEAQ. The V segment lost 1 base and the J segment 0 bases; nucleotides outside the gene matches: 8. CDR3 size: 17 residues. The CDR3 region is CASSLEGAKLMNTEAFF. Here the CDR3 DNA reads TGTGCCAGCAGCTTAGAGGGGGCTAAATTAATGAACACTGAAGCTTTCTTT.

This clonotype was counted between two and nine times. This chain joins TRBV5-1 and TRBJ1-1, with TRBD1 matching over 10 bases. The CDR3 is 17 residues long. The germline V gene encodes CDR1 SGHRS and CDR2 YFSETQ. V lost 4 bases and J lost 4; bases outside the gene matches: 13. The DNA for the CDR3 is TGCGCCAGCAGCACCTCGACAGGGGGCTCTTTCGTCACTGAAGCTTTCTTT. Translated, it gives CASSTSTGGSFVTEAFF.

A few counts support this clonotype. V and J are TRBV6-1 and TRBJ1-1; tentatively, D is TRBD1 (6 bases). Between the trimmed V and J ends, which lost 6 bases and 5 bases, there was a span of 19 bases. CDR1 MNHNS and CDR2 SASEGT come from the germline V gene. The length of the CDR3 is 15 residues. In DNA, the CDR3 is TGTGCCAGCAGCCCTGTTGGGGGGGCGCGAACTGAAGCTTTCTTT. Translation gives CASSPVGGARTEAFF.

V usage is TRBV20-1 and J usage is TRBJ2-3, with D possibly being TRBD2 (6 bases). This CDR3 has 13 amino acids. The germline V gene encodes CDR1 DFQATT and CDR2 SNEGSKA (reference sequence). Trimming removed 1 base from V and 12 bases from J, with 17 bases in between. CDR3 in amino acids: CSARGREDPTQYF. The CDR3 bases are TGCAGTGCTAGAGGCAGGGAGGACCCCACCCAGTATTTT.

The V gene is TRBV5-1, the J gene TRBJ2-3; 10 nucleotides agree with TRBD2. The CDR3 is 15 residues long. Germline-derived CDR1 and CDR2 are SGHRS and YFSETQ. V was pared by 5 bases and J by 5 bases, with 8 bases of the junction left unmatched. CDR3 sequence reads: CASRLGGLAKDTQYF. The CDR3 region has the DNA TGCGCCAGCAGGCTGGGGGGACTAGCGAAAGATACGCAGTATTTT.

This clonotype was seen more than once but under ten times. V usage is TRBV4-1 and J usage is TRBJ2-1; D tentatively fits TRBD1 or TRBD2 (5 bases each). The CDR3 runs to 17 residues. The germline CDR1 and CDR2 sequences are MGHRA and YSYEKL. The V end lost 3 bases, the J end lost 0 bases, and 15 bases lay between the germline ends. This chain's CDR3 is CASSHTNGDHSYNEQFF. CDR3 DNA sequence: TGCGCCAGCAGCCACACGAACGGGGACCACTCCTACAATGAGCAGTTCTTC.

The chain carries TRBV18 and TRBJ2-3, with D possibly being TRBD2 (6 bases). The germline V gene encodes CDR1 KGHSH and CDR2 LQKENI. The CDR3 runs 16 residues. The V and J ends lost 0 bases and 2 bases respectively, with 12 bases between them. The CDR3 protein is CASSPPSGHPTDTQYF. The CDR3 bases are TGTGCCAGCTCACCACCTAGCGGTCACCCCACAGATACGCAGTATTTT.

The table lists this clonotype with a few counts. The chain joins TRBV3-1 to TRBJ2-2; D unresolved. The V gene lost 4 bases and the J gene lost 6 bases, with 12 bases spanning the gap. Germline V gene sequence: CDR1 LGHDT, CDR2 YNNKEL (reference sequence). This CDR3 is 14 amino acids long. CDR3 region: CASSRSLSPGELFF. Here the CDR3 DNA reads TGTGCCAGCAGCCGTTCCCTAAGTCCCGGGGAGCTGTTTTTT.

The chain recombines TRBV7-2 with TRBJ2-2; weak D call: TRBD1 (6 bases). The V end was cut by 6 bases, the J end by 4 bases, with 9 bases between. In germline, CDR1 is SGHTA, CDR2 FQGNSA. The CDR3 runs 13 residues. Here the CDR3 reads CASSTGPTGELFF. The CDR3, as DNA: TGTGCCAGCAGTACAGGGCCCACCGGGGAGCTGTTTTTT.

This clonotype was seen more than once but under ten times. This chain links TRBV3-1 with TRBJ1-2; D perhaps matches TRBD1 (6 bases). In germline, CDR1 is LGHDT, CDR2 YNNKEL (reference sequence). The V end was cut by 1 base, the J end by 5 bases, with 32 bases between. The CDR3 contains 21 residues. The CDR3 loop is CASSQVSDLPGQGTRGYGYTF. For the CDR3, the DNA is TGTGCCAGCAGCCAAGTTTCAGACTTACCGGGACAAGGAACTCGGGGGTATGGCTACACCTTC.